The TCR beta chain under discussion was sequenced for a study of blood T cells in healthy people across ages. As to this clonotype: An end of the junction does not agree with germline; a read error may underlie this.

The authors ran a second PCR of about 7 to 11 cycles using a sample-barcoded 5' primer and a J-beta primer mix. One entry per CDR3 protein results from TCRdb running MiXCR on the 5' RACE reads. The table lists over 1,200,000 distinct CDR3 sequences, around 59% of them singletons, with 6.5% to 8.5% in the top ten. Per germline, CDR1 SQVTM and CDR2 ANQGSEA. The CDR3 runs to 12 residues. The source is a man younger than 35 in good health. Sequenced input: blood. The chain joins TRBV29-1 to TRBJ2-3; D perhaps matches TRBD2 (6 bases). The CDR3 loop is CSSGRELDAQYF. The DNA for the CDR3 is TGCAGCTCCGGCCGGGAGTTAGATGCGCAGTATTTT.